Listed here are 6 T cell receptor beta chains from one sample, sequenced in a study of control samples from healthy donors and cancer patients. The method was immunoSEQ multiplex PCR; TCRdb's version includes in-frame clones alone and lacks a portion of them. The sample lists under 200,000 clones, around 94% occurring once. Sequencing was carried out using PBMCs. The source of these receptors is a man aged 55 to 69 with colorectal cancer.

CDR3 protein: CASSLRGTQYF. The CDR3 DNA reads TGTGCCAGCAGCTTAAGGGGGACCCAGTACTTC. V gene TRBV7-9 combines with J gene TRBJ2-5; maybe TRBD1 (5 bases). The CDR3 is made up of 11 amino acids. Per germline, CDR1 SEHNR and CDR2 FQNEAQ (reference sequence). V dropped 2 bases and J dropped 7 bases, with 5 bases sitting between them.

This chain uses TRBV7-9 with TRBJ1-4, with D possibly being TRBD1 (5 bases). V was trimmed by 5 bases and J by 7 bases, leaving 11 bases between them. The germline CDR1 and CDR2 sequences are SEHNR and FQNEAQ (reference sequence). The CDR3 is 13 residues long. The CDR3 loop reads CASSPGGGEKLFF. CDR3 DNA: TGTGCCAGCAGCCCTGGGGGGGGTGAAAAACTGTTTTTT.

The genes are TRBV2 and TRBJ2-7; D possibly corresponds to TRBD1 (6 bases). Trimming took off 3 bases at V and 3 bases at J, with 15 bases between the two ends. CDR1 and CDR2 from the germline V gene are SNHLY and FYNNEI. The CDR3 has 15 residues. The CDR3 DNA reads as TGTGCCAGCAGTGAGCGAGGGCAGGGGCTCTACGAGCAGTACTTC. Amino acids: CASSERGQGLYEQYF.

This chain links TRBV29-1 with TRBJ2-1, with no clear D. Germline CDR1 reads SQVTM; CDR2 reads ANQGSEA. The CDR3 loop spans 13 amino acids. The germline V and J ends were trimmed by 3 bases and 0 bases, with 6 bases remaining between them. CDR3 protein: CSVDPFSYNEQFF. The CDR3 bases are TGCAGCGTTGACCCCTTCTCCTACAATGAGCAGTTCTTC.

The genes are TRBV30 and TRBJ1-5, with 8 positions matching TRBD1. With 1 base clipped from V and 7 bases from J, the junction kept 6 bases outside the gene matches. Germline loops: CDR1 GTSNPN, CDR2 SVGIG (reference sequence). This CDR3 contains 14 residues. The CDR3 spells CAWSDRGYRQPQHF. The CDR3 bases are TGTGCCTGGAGTGACAGGGGGTACAGGCAGCCCCAGCATTTT.

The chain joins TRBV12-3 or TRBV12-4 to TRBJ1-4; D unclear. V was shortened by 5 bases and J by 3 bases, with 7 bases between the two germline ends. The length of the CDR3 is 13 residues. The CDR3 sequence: CASSPGSNEKLFF. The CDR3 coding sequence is TGTGCCAGCAGTCCCGGATCTAATGAAAAACTGTTTTTT.